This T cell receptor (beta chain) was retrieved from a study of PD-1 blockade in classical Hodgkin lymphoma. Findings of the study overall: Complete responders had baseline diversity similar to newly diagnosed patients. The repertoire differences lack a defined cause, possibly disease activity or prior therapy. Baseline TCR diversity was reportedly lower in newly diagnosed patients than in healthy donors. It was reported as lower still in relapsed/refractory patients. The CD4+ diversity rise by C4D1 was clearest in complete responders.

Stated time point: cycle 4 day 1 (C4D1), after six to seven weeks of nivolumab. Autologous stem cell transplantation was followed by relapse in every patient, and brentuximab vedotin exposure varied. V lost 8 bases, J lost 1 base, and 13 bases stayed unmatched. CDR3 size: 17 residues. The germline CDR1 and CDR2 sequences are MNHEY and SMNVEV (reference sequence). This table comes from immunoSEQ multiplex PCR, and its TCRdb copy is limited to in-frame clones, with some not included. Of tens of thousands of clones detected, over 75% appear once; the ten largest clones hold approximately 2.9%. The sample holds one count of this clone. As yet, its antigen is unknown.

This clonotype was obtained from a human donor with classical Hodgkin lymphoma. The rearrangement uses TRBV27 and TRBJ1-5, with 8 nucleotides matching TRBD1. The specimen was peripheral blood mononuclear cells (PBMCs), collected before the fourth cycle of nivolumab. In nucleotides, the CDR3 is TGTGCCAGCGGGCAGGGGACAGGCTGGGGGAGCAATCAGCCCCAGCATTTT. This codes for CASGQGTGWGSNQPQHF.